The 8 T cell receptor beta chains reported below all come from one sample, sequenced in a study of blood T cells in healthy people across ages. With a J-beta primer mix and a sample-barcoded 5' primer, a second PCR ran about 7 to 12 cycles. One entry per CDR3 protein results from TCRdb running MiXCR on the 5' RACE reads. The sample holds 1.5 million or so distinct CDR3 sequences, 42% seen once. The sequenced sample was blood. These receptors all stem from a woman aged 18-29 years in good health.

The chain joins TRBV7-2 to TRBJ2-7; no firm D call. With the DNA end fitting TRBJ2-5 better, the J assignment may be wrong. CDR1 is SGHTA and CDR2 is FQGNSA in the germline V gene. The CDR3 consists of 14 residues. CDR3 residues: CASSLVGPRETQYF. CDR3 in DNA: TGTGCCAGCAGCTTAGTAGGTCCACGAGAGACCCAGTACTTC.

The chain carries TRBV10-3 and TRBJ1-1; TRBD1 agrees at 7 bases. The CDR3 has 13 amino acids. CDR1 is ENHRY, CDR2 SYGVKD, per germline. V lost 6 bases and J lost 10; bases outside the gene matches: 11. Here the CDR3 DNA reads TGTGCCATCAGAGGGACAGCGGACGGGGGAGCTTTCTTT. Amino acids: CAIRGTADGGAFF.

CDR3 in DNA: TGTGCCAGCAGCTCAGAGCGGGGCCTGTTGTATACGCAGTATTTT. It specifies CASSSERGLLYTQYF. The V and J genes are TRBV11-2 and TRBJ2-3; 7 bases are shared with TRBD2. The V gene's germline CDR1 is SGHAT and CDR2 FQNNGV. The CDR3 has 15 amino acids. Trimming took 4 bases from V and 7 from J; bases not matched to a gene: 11.

This clonotype turned up a few times. This chain uses TRBV20-1 with TRBJ1-4; no reliable D call. The CDR3 is 15 amino acids. Trimming removed 0 bases from V and 0 bases from J, with 8 bases in between. Germline CDR1 is DFQATT and CDR2 is SNEGSKA (reference sequence). The CDR3 DNA follows: TGCAGTGCTAGAGATCCCCTGGCAACTAATGAAAAACTGTTTTTT. Translation: CSARDPLATNEKLFF.

The chain couples TRBV25-1 to TRBJ2-5; D unresolved. TRBJ2-7 explains the end of the DNA better; the J call may be wrong. Germline loops: CDR1 MGHDK, CDR2 SYGVNS. The CDR3 has 14 residues. CDR3: CASSWPAAGNEQYF. The CDR3, as DNA: TGTGCCAGCAGTTGGCCTGCGGCTGGGAACGAGCAGTACTTC.

This clonotype occurred many times. The gene calls are TRBV7-9 and TRBJ2-7; no clear D. The germline V and J ends were trimmed by 2 bases and 0 bases, with 14 bases remaining between them. The CDR3 covers 16 residues. Germline V gives CDR1 SEHNR, CDR2 FQNEAQ (reference sequence). CDR3 protein: CASSLFLRTNSYEQYF. CDR3 DNA sequence: TGTGCCAGCAGCTTATTCTTGCGCACCAACTCCTACGAGCAGTACTTC. The entire variable domain, with the rest obtained from reference TRBV7-9 and TRBJ2-7, is as follows: DTGVSQNPRHKITKRGQNVTFRCDPISEHNRLYWYRQTLGQGPEFLTYFQNEAQLEKSRLLSDRFSAERPKGSFSTLEIQRTEQGDSAMYLCASSLFLRTNSYEQYFGPGTRLTVT.

This clonotype has only a few counts. The V and J genes are TRBV5-1 and TRBJ1-5; D possibly corresponds to TRBD1 (6 bases). Looked up from germline, CDR1 is SGHRS and CDR2 is YFSETQ. The V end was cut by 0 bases, the J end by 6 bases, with 13 bases between. The CDR3 consists of 15 residues. The CDR3 region is CASSLGPGEGQPQHF. CDR3 DNA: TGCGCCAGCAGCTTGGGGCCAGGGGAAGGTCAGCCCCAGCATTTT.

The chain links TRBV2 to TRBJ2-3; the D gene is possibly TRBD1 (5 bases). Germline CDR1 reads SNHLY; CDR2 reads FYNNEI. The CDR3 runs 17 residues. The ends were cut back, 4 bases at V and 1 base at J, with 18 bases in the middle. The CDR3 coding sequence is TGTGCCAGCAGTGGACAGACCCGAGTAACTGGCACAGATACGCAGTATTTT. Its translation: CASSGQTRVTGTDTQYF.